The rows below give T cell receptor beta chains drawn from one sample of a study of CXCR3-negative and CXCR3-positive naive CD8 T cells. TCRdb re-called the 5' RACE reads and catalogs CDR3 proteins one per entry, DNA excluded. This table holds around 140,000 distinct CDR3 sequences. Sequencing used naive CXCR3- CD8+ T cells from blood. The receptors originated from a human donor in good health. Some clones in this sample may be carry-over from other donors' samples. The CDR3 runs from the conserved cysteine through the conserved F or W. The order of the fields is J gene, V gene, CDR3 length, CDR3 protein.

>TRBJ2-1|TRBV6-5|16
CASSPLLMSSYNEQFF
>TRBJ2-1|TRBV7-9|15
CASSSQRGGPDEQFF
>TRBJ2-1|TRBV7-9|14
CASSLVGPGAEQFF
>TRBJ2-7|TRBV6-5|13
CASRGPSSYEQYF
>TRBJ2-1|TRBV28|14
CASSSPPSGNEQFF
>TRBJ1-2|TRBV7-9|18
CASSLGPLTGQGDYGYTF
>TRBJ2-7|TRBV20-1|14
CSASWRGSSYEQYF
>TRBJ2-3|TRBV19|14
CASSIRREVDTQYF
>TRBJ2-5|TRBV7-6|12
CASSRYQETQYF
>TRBJ2-3|TRBV2|16
CASSGTGQGVVDTQYF
>TRBJ1-2|TRBV20-1|15
CSARHRQGANYGYTF
>TRBJ2-1|TRBV7-2|13
CASSDPAYNEQFF
>TRBJ1-2|TRBV7-2|13
CASSYTAFWGYTF
>TRBJ2-7|TRBV6-2/TRBV6-3|15
CASTDGSSPFYEQYF
>TRBJ1-2|TRBV7-9|18
CASSPGGDRDPVDYGYTF
>TRBJ2-1|TRBV5-1|15
CASRFLSGGPNEQFF
>TRBJ2-2|TRBV2|16
CASSEFRVYDIGELFF
>TRBJ2-2|TRBV7-3|14
CASSFGGSTGELFF
>TRBJ2-3|TRBV28|15
CASSSQTSTTDTQYF
>TRBJ2-1|TRBV4-1|15
CASSRTSGVYNEQFF
>TRBJ2-4|TRBV7-9|16
CASSLALGPAKNIQYF
>TRBJ2-1|TRBV3-1|15
CASSQDIQPYNEQFF
>TRBJ2-7|TRBV14|15
CASSQDATHSGEQYF
>TRBJ2-3|TRBV20-1|18
CSARALRTGESYTDTQYF
>TRBJ2-7|TRBV20-1|14
CSAIHPSGRYEQYF
>TRBJ2-1|TRBV27|14
CASSFLGERNEQLF
>TRBJ2-7|TRBV7-2|15
CASSLGGMGAYEQYF
>TRBJ2-7|TRBV10-3|15
CAISEDRTSGYEQYF
>TRBJ2-2|TRBV4-1|16
CASSGVGGLQPGELFF
>TRBJ2-1|TRBV12-5|11
CASGYGNEQFF
>TRBJ2-7|TRBV9|14
CASSPRDRGAEQYF
>TRBJ2-7|TRBV10-3|13
CAIRDTGSYEQYF
>TRBJ2-7|TRBV3-1|15
CASSQTGTNSYEQYF
>TRBJ2-2|TRBV5-6|14
CASSPGPNTGELFF
>TRBJ2-7|TRBV9|14
CASSAGQGTYEQYF
>TRBJ2-2|TRBV19|15
CASREGLAYTGELFF
>TRBJ2-7|TRBV13|15
CASSPLAVGTYEQYF
>TRBJ2-7|TRBV21-1|15
CASSKLAGDTYEQYF
>TRBJ2-7|TRBV20-1|13
CSASAGSSYEQYF
>TRBJ2-1|TRBV9|15
CASSVVGEPYNEQFF
>TRBJ2-7|TRBV9|14
CASSVVGTGDEQYF
>TRBJ2-5|TRBV4-1|16
CASSHPGWAAQETQYF
>TRBJ1-1|TRBV7-9|12
CASSPLTIEAFF
>TRBJ2-7|TRBV15|15
CATSRDAGEGYEQYF
>TRBJ2-7|TRBV27|14
CASSHLGPGNEQYF
>TRBJ2-3|TRBV5-1|18
CASSGGLAGVMSTDTQYF
>TRBJ2-7|TRBV7-6|16
CASSLATAVQSYEQYF
>TRBJ2-5|TRBV5-5|16
CASSPWDSPLGETQYF
>TRBJ2-7|TRBV20-1|15
CSARDLGRTIYEQYF
>TRBJ2-3|TRBV5-1|15
CASSLLGGHTDTQYF